The source of this TCR beta chain is a study of T cells after yellow fever vaccination. In regard to this clonotype: Its antigen is not known.

Germline lookup yields CDR1 MNHEY and CDR2 SVGAGI. V was clipped by 5 bases and J by 6 bases, with 13 bases between them. The CDR3 spans 14 residues. The study made its TCR cDNA through 5'RACE template switching. That step introduced a universal primer site along with UMIs. TCRdb re-derived calls from the 5' RACE reads in MiXCR, one entry per CDR3 protein. The sample has 350,000 to 550,000 distinct CDR3 sequences, over 15% seen once. General study results and limits: A large majority of primary-vaccination clones showed up again after the booster (approximately 96% CD4, around 90% CD8). Peak timing came faster in the weaker secondary response, day 5 versus 15.

J is TRBJ2-2 and V is TRBV6-5, with D possibly TRBD2 on 7 matching bases. The source was PBMCs, collected before the yellow fever booster vaccination. The clonotype originates from a young man who received the YFV17D yellow fever vaccine. CDR3 sequence: CASSNREGAGELFF. The CDR3 nucleotides are TGTGCCAGCAGTAACAGGGAGGGTGCCGGGGAGCTGTTTTTT.